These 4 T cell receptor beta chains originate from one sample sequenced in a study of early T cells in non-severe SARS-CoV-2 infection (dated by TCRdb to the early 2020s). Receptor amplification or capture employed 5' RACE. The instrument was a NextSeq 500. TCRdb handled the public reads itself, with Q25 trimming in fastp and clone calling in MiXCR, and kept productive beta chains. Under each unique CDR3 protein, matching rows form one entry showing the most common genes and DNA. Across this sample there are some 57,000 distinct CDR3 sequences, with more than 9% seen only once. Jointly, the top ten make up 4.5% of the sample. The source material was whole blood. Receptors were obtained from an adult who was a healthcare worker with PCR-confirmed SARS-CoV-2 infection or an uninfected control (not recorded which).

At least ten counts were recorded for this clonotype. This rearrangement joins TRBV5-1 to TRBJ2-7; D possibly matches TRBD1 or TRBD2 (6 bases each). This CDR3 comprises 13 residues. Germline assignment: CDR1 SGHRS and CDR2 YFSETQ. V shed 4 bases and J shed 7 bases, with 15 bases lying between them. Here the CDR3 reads CASSPGGEWEQYF. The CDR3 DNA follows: TGCGCCAGCAGCCCCGGGGGCGAATGGGAGCAGTACTTC.

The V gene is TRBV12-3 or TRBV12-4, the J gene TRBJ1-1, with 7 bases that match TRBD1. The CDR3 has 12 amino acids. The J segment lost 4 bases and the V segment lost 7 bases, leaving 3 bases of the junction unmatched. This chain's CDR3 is CASKEGATEAFF. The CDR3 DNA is TGTGCCAGCAAAGAGGGGGCCACTGAAGCTTTCTTT.

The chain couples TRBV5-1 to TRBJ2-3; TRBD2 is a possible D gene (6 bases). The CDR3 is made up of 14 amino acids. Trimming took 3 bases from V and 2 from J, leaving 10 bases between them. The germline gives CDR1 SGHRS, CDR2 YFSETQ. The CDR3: CASSSGVLTDTQYF. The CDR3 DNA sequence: TGCGCCAGCAGCTCGGGGGTTCTCACAGATACGCAGTATTTT.

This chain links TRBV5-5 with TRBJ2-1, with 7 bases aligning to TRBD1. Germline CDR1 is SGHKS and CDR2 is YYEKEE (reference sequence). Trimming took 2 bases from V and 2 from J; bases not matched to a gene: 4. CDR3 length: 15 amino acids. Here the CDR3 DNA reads TGTGCCAGCAGCTTACGTGACAGGGCCTACAATGAGCAGTTCTTC. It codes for CASSLRDRAYNEQFF.